This TCR beta chain was sequenced for a study of regulatory T cells in long-lasting Graves disease. Germline V gene sequence: CDR1 SGHRS, CDR2 YFSETQ. V was cut by 2 bases and J by 6 bases, with 6 bases left in between. This CDR3 has 11 residues. This clonotype was picked up a small number of times. Stated time point: persistent/refractory GD, antithyroid drugs over 5 years with positive TRAb. Construction of the TCR library relied on RNA isolated from PBMCs. iRepertoire HTBI primers and Arm-PCR of CDR3 regions built TCR beta libraries. TCRdb re-called the multiplex PCR reads through MiXCR, storing one row per CDR3 protein. Altogether around 450,000 distinct CDR3 sequences are present, 20% to 25% being singletons, with the ten largest covering around 7%.

The TCR was taken from a female donor with Graves disease. J is TRBJ2-7 and V is TRBV5-1; the D is unclear. The sample in question was peripheral blood mononuclear cells (PBMCs), obtained when the disease was refractory, from a patient treated with antithyroid drugs. CDR3 sequence (DNA): TGCGCCAGCAGCTTAGGGATCGAGCAGTACTTC. Its translation: CASSLGIEQYF.